Many counts were recorded for the clone carrying this T cell receptor (beta chain). Its specificity is not known. TCRdb fed the 5' RACE reads into MiXCR, producing one record per CDR3 protein. The sample records 24,000 or so distinct CDR3 sequences, just under 9% being singletons. After removal of 8 bases from V and 3 bases from J, the junction contained 5 bases not matched to a gene. The CDR3 sequence is 13 residues long. The germline CDR1 and CDR2 sequences are SGHDN and FVKESK. The source of the sample is a study of spatial heterogeneity in lung cancer. Findings of the study overall: The number of expanded tumor alpha and beta chains correlated with mutation number.

Time point meaning: sample taken at primary tumor resection. The rearrangement links TRBV14 to TRBJ1-2, with TRBD1 matching over 8 bases. This specimen consisted of lung tumor tissue, obtained at surgery. The receptor was isolated from a male donor with early-stage non-small cell lung cancer. Here the CDR3 reads CASSGQGYYGYTF. As DNA, the CDR3 is TGTGCCAGCTCCGGACAGGGATACTATGGCTACACCTTC.